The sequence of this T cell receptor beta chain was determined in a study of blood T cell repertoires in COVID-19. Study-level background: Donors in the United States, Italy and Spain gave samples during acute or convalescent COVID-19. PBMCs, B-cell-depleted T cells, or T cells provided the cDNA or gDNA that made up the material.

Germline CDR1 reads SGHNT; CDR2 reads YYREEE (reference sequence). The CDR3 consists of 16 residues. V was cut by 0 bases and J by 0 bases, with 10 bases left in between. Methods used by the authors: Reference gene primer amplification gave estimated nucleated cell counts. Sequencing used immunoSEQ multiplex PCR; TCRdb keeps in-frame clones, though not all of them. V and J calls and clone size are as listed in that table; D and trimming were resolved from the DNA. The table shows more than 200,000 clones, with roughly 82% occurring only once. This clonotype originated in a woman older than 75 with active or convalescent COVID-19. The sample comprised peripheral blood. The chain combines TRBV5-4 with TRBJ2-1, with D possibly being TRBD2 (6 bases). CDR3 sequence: CASSLGGTTSYNEQFF. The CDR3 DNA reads TGTGCCAGCAGCTTGGGCGGGACCACCTCCTACAATGAGCAGTTCTTC.